A single sample gave rise to the 30 T cell receptor beta chains below, sequenced in a study of blood T cell repertoires in COVID-19. Some clones are missing from TCRdb's copy, which holds only in-frame ones; the method was immunoSEQ multiplex PCR. The table records around 70,000 clones, more than 80% of them present only once. Sequencing was done on a sample of peripheral blood. These receptors were taken from a woman between 70 and 85 years old with acute or convalescent COVID-19.

This clone is a singleton in its sample. The genes are TRBV7-8 and TRBJ1-1, with a possible D match to TRBD1 (6 bases). The CDR3 consists of 13 residues. Germline loops: CDR1 SGHVS, CDR2 FQNEAQ. V gave up 5 bases and J gave up 4 bases, with 11 bases separating them. Here the CDR3 reads CASSLTGSTEAFF. DNA for the CDR3: TGTGCCAGCAGCCTCACAGGGTCCACTGAAGCTTTCTTT.

This chain connects TRBV4-1 to TRBJ2-1; TRBD2 agrees at 11 bases. The CDR3 loop spans 17 amino acids. The V gene end was trimmed by 2 bases and the J gene end by 7 bases; junction bases not matched to a gene: 10. Germline V CDR1 and CDR2: MGHRA, YSYEKL. For the CDR3, the DNA is TGCGCCAGCAGCCAACCTACTAGCGGGAGTCGCCGGAATGAGCAGTTCTTC. It is translated as CASSQPTSGSRRNEQFF.

V is TRBV19 and J is TRBJ2-1, with D possibly being TRBD1 (7 bases). This CDR3 has 16 amino acids. With 3 bases removed from V and 6 bases from J, the gap between germline ends came to 18 bases. Germline lookup yields CDR1 LNHDA and CDR2 SQIVND (reference sequence). CDR3 in amino acids: CASSIRGDSWSNEQFF. In DNA, the CDR3 is TGTGCCAGTAGTATCAGGGGGGACAGCTGGAGCAATGAGCAGTTCTTC.

V usage is TRBV6-2 or TRBV6-3 and J usage is TRBJ1-1; no definite D call. V lost 2 bases and J 6 bases, leaving 10 bases between the germline ends. Germline V gene sequence: CDR1 MNHEY, CDR2 SVGEGT. The CDR3 sequence is 13 residues long. This CDR3 reads CASSYGRAAEAFF. The CDR3 bases are TGTGCCAGCAGTTACGGGCGGGCAGCTGAAGCTTTCTTT.

This sequence joins TRBV7-2 and TRBJ1-1; 8 bases line up with TRBD1. The germline V gene has CDR1 SGHTA and CDR2 FQGNSA. The CDR3 consists of 15 residues. V dropped 1 base and J dropped 3; count of bases not matched to a gene: 4. The CDR3 DNA follows: TGTGCCAGCAGCTTAGTCCAGGGGGCCTACACTGAAGCTTTCTTT. It codes for CASSLVQGAYTEAFF.

This clone was counted only a few times. V gene TRBV11-2 combines with J gene TRBJ2-2, with 12 bases lining up with TRBD2. The ends lost 7 bases at V and 7 bases at J; junction bases unmatched: 4. CDR1 and CDR2 (germline): SGHAT, FQNNGV. The CDR3 extends over 14 amino acids. The CDR3 sequence is CASKILAGGGELFF. The CDR3 DNA sequence: TGTGCCAGCAAGATACTAGCGGGAGGCGGGGAGCTGTTTTTT.

The chain combines TRBV30 with TRBJ1-2; possible D gene TRBD1, 5 bases. Germline CDR1 and CDR2: GTSNPN and SVGIG (reference sequence). This CDR3 region has 15 residues. Trimming stripped 6 bases from V and 3 bases from J, with 20 bases between. CDR3 in amino acids: CACDISRDSHYGYTF. The CDR3 bases are TGTGCCTGTGATATCTCCCGGGACTCCCACTATGGCTACACCTTC.

The chain has TRBV4-2 and TRBJ2-7, with TRBD1 matching 8 bases. CDR3 length: 14 residues. Germline trimming cut 5 bases from V and 3 bases from J; bases unmatched to any gene: 6. The germline gives CDR1 LGHNA, CDR2 YNFKEQ. CDR3 nucleotides: TGTGCCAGCAGCACCTCGACAGGGGTCTACGAGCAGTACTTC. Amino acid sequence: CASSTSTGVYEQYF.

J is TRBJ1-5 and V is TRBV18; TRBD1 is a possible D gene (5 bases). CDR1 is KGHSH and CDR2 is LQKENI in the germline V gene. This CDR3 contains 15 residues. V shed 2 bases and J shed 4 bases, with 12 bases lying between them. The CDR3 sequence: CASSPGGVRNQPQHF. The DNA of the CDR3 is TGTGCCAGCTCACCAGGGGGGGTGCGGAATCAGCCCCAGCATTTT. Based on the CDR3 plus reference TRBV18 and TRBJ1-5, the full variable domain is NAGVMQNPRHLVRRRGQEARLRCSPMKGHSHVYWYRQLPEEGLKFMVYLQKENIIDESGMPKERFSAEFPKEGPSILRIQQVVRGDSAAYFCASSPGGVRNQPQHFGDGTRLSIL.

The V call is TRBV27, the J call TRBJ2-1; no clear D gene. CDR1 and CDR2 from the germline V gene are MNHEY and SMNVEV (reference sequence). Trimming pared 2 bases from V and 2 bases from J, leaving 7 bases between. The CDR3 contains 14 residues. CDR3 nucleotides: TGTGCCAGCAGTTTAAGGCTAGCCTACAATGAGCAGTTCTTC. As protein: CASSLRLAYNEQFF.

The V call is TRBV6-5, the J call TRBJ1-1, with 8 positions matching TRBD1. CDR3 size: 12 residues. The V gene end was trimmed by 11 bases and the J gene end by 11 bases; junction bases not matched to a gene: 13. Germline loops: CDR1 MNHEY, CDR2 SVGAGI. CDR3 sequence reads: CAARTGPGEAFF. The CDR3 region has the DNA TGTGCCGCCAGGACAGGGCCAGGGGAGGCTTTCTTT.

The V gene is TRBV28, the J gene TRBJ2-7; D remains ambiguous. Germline V gene lookup returns CDR1 MDHEN and CDR2 SYDVKM. With 2 bases removed from V and 3 bases from J, the gap between germline ends came to 5 bases. The CDR3 is 12 amino acids. CDR3: CASSLSRYEQYF. The CDR3 bases are TGTGCCAGCAGTTTAAGCCGCTACGAGCAGTACTTC.

This chain joins TRBV28 and TRBJ1-3; 8 bases map to TRBD1. CDR3 size: 16 residues. Germline V gene lookup returns CDR1 MDHEN and CDR2 SYDVKM. The trim removed 5 bases at V and 1 base at J, leaving 7 bases unmatched. The CDR3 DNA sequence: TGTGCCAGCAGTGGGGGGACAGGAGTGTCTGGAAACACCATATATTTT. This sequence encodes CASSGGTGVSGNTIYF. The full variable domain, rest sourced from reference TRBV28 and TRBJ1-3, is DVKVTQSSRYLVKRTGEKVFLECVQDMDHENMFWYRQDPGLGLRLIYFSYDVKMKEKGDIPEGYSVSREKKERFSLILESASTNQTSMYLCASSGGTGVSGNTIYFGEGSWLTVV.

There are a few counts of this clone. V gene TRBV5-4 combines with J gene TRBJ1-1; a possible D gene is TRBD1 (5 bases). From germline, CDR1 is SGHNT and CDR2 YYREEE (reference sequence). Deletions cut 2 bases from V and 0 bases from J, with 11 bases between. The CDR3 length is 15 residues. CDR3 residues: CASSLYSGLNTEAFF. The CDR3 region has the DNA TGTGCCAGCAGCTTATATTCAGGGCTGAACACTGAAGCTTTCTTT.

The rearrangement joins TRBV6-6 to TRBJ1-1, with 10 bases that match TRBD1. V was clipped by 2 bases and J by 4 bases; unmatched bases: 4. The CDR3 spans 15 residues. Per the germline V gene, CDR1 is MNHNY and CDR2 is SVGAGI (reference sequence). CDR3 protein: CASSYAGQGTTEAFF. The CDR3 DNA sequence: TGTGCCAGCAGTTACGCGGGACAGGGGACCACTGAAGCTTTCTTT.

The rearrangement joins TRBV7-3 to TRBJ2-7, with TRBD1 matching 8 bases. V lost 0 bases and J lost 5; bases outside the gene matches: 6. The CDR3 loop spans 15 amino acids. From germline, CDR1 is SGHTA and CDR2 FQGTGA. The CDR3 DNA reads as TGTGCCAGCAGCTTAACGGCGGACAGGGTGAACGAGCAGTACTTC. Residues: CASSLTADRVNEQYF.

V gene TRBV5-4 combines with J gene TRBJ2-2, with 7 bases aligning to TRBD2. V lost 4 bases, J lost 4 bases, and 10 bases stayed unmatched. CDR1 and CDR2 from the germline V gene are SGHNT and YYREEE (reference sequence). There are 16 residues in the CDR3. In DNA form, the CDR3 reads TGTGCCAGCAGCCCCAGCGGGACCTCGAGCACCGGGGAGCTGTTTTTT. Encoded protein: CASSPSGTSSTGELFF.

The J gene is TRBJ2-5, the V gene TRBV7-9, with 8 bases fitting TRBD1. Germline V gene lookup returns CDR1 SEHNR and CDR2 FQNEAQ (reference sequence). This CDR3 comprises 13 residues. With V trimmed by 7 bases and J by 2 bases, 3 bases remained unmatched. This CDR3 is CASNGQGQETQYF. CDR3 in DNA: TGTGCCAGCAACGGACAGGGACAAGAGACCCAGTACTTC. The full variable domain, in which reference TRBV7-9 and TRBJ2-5 provide the parts outside the CDR3, is DTGVSQNPRHKITKRGQNVTFRCDPISEHNRLYWYRQTLGQGPEFLTYFQNEAQLEKSRLLSDRFSAERPKGSFSTLEIQRTEQGDSAMYLCASNGQGQETQYFGPGTRLLVL.

For the CDR3, the DNA is TGTGCCAGCAGCCAAGGAACAGCCTTGAACACTGAAGCTTTCTTT. Translated: CASSQGTALNTEAFF. The rearrangement joins TRBV3-1 (or the pseudogene TRBV3-2) to TRBJ1-1, with D hard to call. V was pared by 1 base and J by 0 bases, with 9 bases between. Germline V CDR1 and CDR2: LGHDT, YNNKEL (reference sequence). The CDR3 is 15 amino acids.

The sample holds a few counts of this clone. The chain carries TRBV28 and TRBJ2-4; tentatively, D is TRBD2 (6 bases). This CDR3 comprises 18 residues. Germline CDR1 MDHEN, CDR2 SYDVKM. The V end lost 4 bases, the J end lost 9 bases, and 28 bases lay between the germline ends. CDR3: CASSSPLASDVGGTIQYF. The CDR3, as DNA: TGTGCCAGCAGTTCCCCCCTCGCCTCTGACGTGGGGGGTACCATTCAGTACTTC. Full variable domain (remainder filled in from reference TRBV28 and TRBJ2-4): DVKVTQSSRYLVKRTGEKVFLECVQDMDHENMFWYRQDPGLGLRLIYFSYDVKMKEKGDIPEGYSVSREKKERFSLILESASTNQTSMYLCASSSPLASDVGGTIQYFGAGTRLSVL.

V is TRBV19 and J is TRBJ2-7; tentatively, D is TRBD1 (5 bases). The CDR3 loop spans 12 amino acids. The germline V and J ends were trimmed by 6 bases and 1 base, with 7 bases remaining between them. Germline V lookup: CDR1 LNHDA, CDR2 SQIVND (reference sequence). The CDR3 region has the DNA TGTGCCAGTAGGGACAAATCCTACGAGCAGTACTTC. Translation gives CASRDKSYEQYF.

The V gene is TRBV5-4, the J gene TRBJ1-2, with TRBD1 matching over 7 bases. The germline CDR1 and CDR2 sequences are SGHNT and YYREEE (reference sequence). The CDR3 runs to 15 residues. V was clipped by 6 bases and J by 4 bases; unmatched bases: 12. In DNA, the CDR3 is TGTGCCAGCACCTGGGGGGCAGGGGACAGCTATGGCTACACCTTC. Translating gives CASTWGAGDSYGYTF.

The chain links TRBV3-1 (or the pseudogene TRBV3-2) to TRBJ2-6; 7 bases align to TRBD2. The CDR3 is 18 residues long. After removal of 3 bases from V and 0 bases from J, the junction contained 8 bases not matched to a gene. Germline V gives CDR1 LGHDT, CDR2 YNNKEL (reference sequence). As DNA, the CDR3 is TGTGCCAGCAGCCAGAGGTGGGAGGGATACTCTGGGGCCAACGTCCTGACTTTC. It is translated as CASSQRWEGYSGANVLTF.

There are a few counts of this clone. This chain joins TRBV19 and TRBJ2-3, with D hard to call. V shed 6 bases and J shed 0 bases, with 10 bases lying between them. The CDR3 runs 14 residues. CDR1 is LNHDA and CDR2 is SQIVND in the germline V gene (reference sequence). This CDR3 is CASRLEMSTDTQYF. The CDR3, as DNA: TGTGCCAGTAGGCTAGAGATGAGCACAGATACGCAGTATTTT.

The rearrangement joins TRBV18 to TRBJ2-1; D perhaps matches TRBD2 (5 bases). Trimming removed 6 bases at V and 1 base at J, with 13 bases between. This CDR3 has 15 residues. The germline gives CDR1 KGHSH, CDR2 LQKENI. The CDR3 region has the DNA TGTGCCAGCTCCCCCCTCGTAGCGTCCTACAATGAGCAGTTCTTC. Protein sequence: CASSPLVASYNEQFF.

The chain combines TRBV27 with TRBJ1-6, with 8 bases that match TRBD1. Germline values: CDR1 MNHEY, CDR2 SMNVEV (reference sequence). This CDR3 comprises 18 residues. The ends lost 1 base at V and 7 bases at J; junction bases unmatched: 12. The CDR3 bases are TGTGCCAGCAGTTTATTGCCCTCAGGGGGCGGTTGGAATTCACCCCTCCACTTT. It codes for CASSLLPSGGGWNSPLHF.

This clone was picked up a small number of times. This sequence joins TRBV28 and TRBJ2-3; no firm D call. Per germline, CDR1 MDHEN and CDR2 SYDVKM. This CDR3 has 11 residues. Trimming stripped 5 bases from V and 8 bases from J, with 8 bases between. Written as DNA, the CDR3 is TGTGCCAGCAGTCCGTCGGGTACGCAGTATTTT. Its protein is CASSPSGTQYF.

The V gene is TRBV5-1, the J gene TRBJ1-1, with a tentative D call TRBD1 (6 bases). The CDR3 sequence is 15 residues long. Germline assignment: CDR1 SGHRS and CDR2 YFSETQ. Trimming left V 0 bases short and J 5 bases short, with 14 bases between. CDR3 amino acids: CASSLGQGRGTEAFF. The CDR3 bases are TGCGCCAGCAGCTTGGGTCAGGGGAGGGGGACTGAAGCTTTCTTT.

The chain links TRBV6-5 to TRBJ2-5; D might be TRBD2 (6 bases). The CDR3 totals 16 residues. Trimming removed 2 bases from V and 5 bases from J, with 18 bases in between. Germline CDR1 reads MNHEY; CDR2 reads SVGAGI. CDR3 in amino acids: CASSYPGAGGPETQYF. CDR3 sequence (DNA): TGTGCCAGCAGTTACCCCGGTGCAGGAGGGCCGGAGACCCAGTACTTC.

CDR3 amino acids: CASSLRRGTGGNTIYF. The DNA for the CDR3 is TGTGCCAGCAGCTTGAGGCGGGGGACGGGTGGAAACACCATATATTTT. The chain employs TRBV5-4 and TRBJ1-3; tentatively, D is TRBD1 (5 bases). The CDR3 has 16 residues. The V gene's germline CDR1 is SGHNT and CDR2 YYREEE (reference sequence). V lost 1 base to trimming and J lost 3 bases, with 14 bases between them.